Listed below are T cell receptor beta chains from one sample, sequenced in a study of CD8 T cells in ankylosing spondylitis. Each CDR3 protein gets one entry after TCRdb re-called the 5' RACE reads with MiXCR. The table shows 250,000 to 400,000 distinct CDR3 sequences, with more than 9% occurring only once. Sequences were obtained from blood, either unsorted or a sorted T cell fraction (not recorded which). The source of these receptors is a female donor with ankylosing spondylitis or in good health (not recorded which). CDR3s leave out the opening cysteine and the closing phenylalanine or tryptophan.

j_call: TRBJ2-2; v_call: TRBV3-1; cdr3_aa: ASSPSIPTGELF
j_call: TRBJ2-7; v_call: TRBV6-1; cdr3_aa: ASSIALGVYEQY
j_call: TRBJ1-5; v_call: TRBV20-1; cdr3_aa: SAGRGEQPQH
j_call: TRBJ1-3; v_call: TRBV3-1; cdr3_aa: ASSQDGGINTIY
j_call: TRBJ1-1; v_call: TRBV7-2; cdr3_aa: ASSSPQLSEAF
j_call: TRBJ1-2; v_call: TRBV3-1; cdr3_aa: ASSPAGWGGGFT
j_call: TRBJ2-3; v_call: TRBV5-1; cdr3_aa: ASSSRGPCTDTQY
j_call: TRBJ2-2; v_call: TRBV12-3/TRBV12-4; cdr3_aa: ATPGLAGDTGELF
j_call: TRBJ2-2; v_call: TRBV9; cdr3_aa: ASSARLGNTGELF
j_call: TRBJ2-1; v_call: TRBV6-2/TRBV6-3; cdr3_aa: ASSSTDSSSYNEQF
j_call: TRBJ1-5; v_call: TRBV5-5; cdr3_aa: ASSRGSGVTYQPQH
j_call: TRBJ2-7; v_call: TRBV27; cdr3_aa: ASSSPGTMLFEQY
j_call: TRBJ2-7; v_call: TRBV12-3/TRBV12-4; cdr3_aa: ASSLMVAGGDEQY
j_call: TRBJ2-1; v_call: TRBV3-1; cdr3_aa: ASSLPGLAGAREQF
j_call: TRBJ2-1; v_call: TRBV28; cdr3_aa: ASSPGVSGMRTYNEQF
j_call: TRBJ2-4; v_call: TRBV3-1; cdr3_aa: ASSQESTGKKY
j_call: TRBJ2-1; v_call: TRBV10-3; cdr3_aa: AITRGNEQF
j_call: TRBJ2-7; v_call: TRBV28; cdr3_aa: ASSRAVGDEQY
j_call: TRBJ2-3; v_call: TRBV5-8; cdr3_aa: AQHVGLIYTDTQY
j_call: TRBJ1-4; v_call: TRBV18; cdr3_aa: ASSRDSNEKLF
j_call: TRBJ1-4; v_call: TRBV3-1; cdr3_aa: ASSPTAEKLF
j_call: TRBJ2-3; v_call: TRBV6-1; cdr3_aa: ASSPPGGRTDTQY
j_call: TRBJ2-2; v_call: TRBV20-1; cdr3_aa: SAAVIAGGTGELF
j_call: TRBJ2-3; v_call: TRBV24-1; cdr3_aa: ATSDLRFGTTDTQY
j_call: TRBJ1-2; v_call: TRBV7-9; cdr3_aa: ASSPRKTGDGYT
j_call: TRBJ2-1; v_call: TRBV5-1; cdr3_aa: ASSLEGQGWDEQF
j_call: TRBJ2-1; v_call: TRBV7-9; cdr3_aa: ASSFPHHNEQF
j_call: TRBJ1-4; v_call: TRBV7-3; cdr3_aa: ASSVGPNEKLF
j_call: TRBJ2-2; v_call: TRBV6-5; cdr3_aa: ASSYILRVANTGELF
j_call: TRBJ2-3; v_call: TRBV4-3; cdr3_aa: ASSQIAGDLDTQY
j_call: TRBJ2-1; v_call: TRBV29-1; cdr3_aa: SVLGGASYNEQF
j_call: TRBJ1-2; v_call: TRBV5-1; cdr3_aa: ASSAGGPGAGYT
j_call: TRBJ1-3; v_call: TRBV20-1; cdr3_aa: SARDSSYSGNTIY
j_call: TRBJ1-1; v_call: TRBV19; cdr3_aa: ASSTRTVKDTEAF
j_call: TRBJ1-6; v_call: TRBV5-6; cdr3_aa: ASSLGTGGALPLH
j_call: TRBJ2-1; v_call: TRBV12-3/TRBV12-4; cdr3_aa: ASSPGGDRAYNEQF
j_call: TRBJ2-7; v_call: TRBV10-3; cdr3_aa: AISGRAWDEQY
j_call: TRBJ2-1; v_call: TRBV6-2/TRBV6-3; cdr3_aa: ASSRPGAMGLAGHYNEQF
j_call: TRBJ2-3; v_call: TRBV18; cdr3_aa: ASSPKGQGTDTQY
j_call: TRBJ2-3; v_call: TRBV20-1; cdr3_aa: SATSGGDPRTQY
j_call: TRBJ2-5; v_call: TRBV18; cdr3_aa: ASSPPMQGGETQY
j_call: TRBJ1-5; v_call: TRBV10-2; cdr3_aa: ASSPSWSSGNQPQH
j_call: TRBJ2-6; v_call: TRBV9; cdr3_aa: ASSVEGSGANVLT
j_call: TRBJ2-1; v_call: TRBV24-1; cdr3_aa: ATRSASGQLGGGSYNEQF
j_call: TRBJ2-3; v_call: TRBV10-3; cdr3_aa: AISESTLSSTDTQY
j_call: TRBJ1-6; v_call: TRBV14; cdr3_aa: ASSLKGNSPLH
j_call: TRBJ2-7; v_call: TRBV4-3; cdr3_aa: ASSHGSGSYEQY